This T cell receptor (beta chain) derives from a study of T cell repertoires in ileal Crohn's disease. Trimming pared 7 bases from V and 6 bases from J, leaving 19 bases between. The CDR3 is 15 amino acids. Per germline, CDR1 MNHNS and CDR2 SASEGT. Time point of the sample: neoterminal ileum biopsy at postoperative endoscopy, about 6 months after surgery. General observations from the study: Postoperative endoscopy occurred within one year, median about 6.9 months.

About this clone itself: Its antigen remains unknown.

Each sample's TCRB immunosequencing used roughly 500 nanograms of biopsy DNA. Measured with immunoSEQ multiplex PCR; TCRdb has only the in-frame clones, and not every one. The sample holds roughly 62,000 clones; roughly 89% are singletons and the top ten take around 2%. Sequencing used ileal tissue. The TCR sequence derives from an adult with Crohn's disease. This chain uses TRBV6-1 with TRBJ1-5; D is unresolved. The CDR3, as DNA: TGTGCCAGCACCAAGTTTCCAGGCCGTCTTCAGCCCCAGCATTTT. Residues: CASTKFPGRLQPQHF.